This T cell receptor (beta chain) appears in the sequencing data of a study of T cell responses to AZD1222 COVID-19 vaccine. Assay used: immunoSEQ multiplex PCR; TCRdb lists only in-frame clones, some missing. The table lists roughly 99,000 clones, more than 80% of them singletons. On this clone: What it recognizes is unknown.

General study results and limits: Researchers took repertoire samples only after the peak T cell response had come. Spike-specific TCR breadth rose after two AZD1222 doses, and depth rose as well. There were vaccine-associated CD4 TCRs across spike, dominant at 160-218 and 743-854. It should be noted that donors were predominantly white British and more often female, and clonal diversity was possibly underestimated.

The V end was cut by 4 bases, the J end by 7 bases, with 12 bases between. The CDR3 sequence is 13 residues long. The germline CDR1 and CDR2 sequences are MNHEY and SVGAGI. The sequence came from an adult in good health. Sequencing was performed on peripheral blood, taken on day 0 of AZD1222 vaccination. The V call is TRBV6-5, the J call TRBJ2-3; D is ambiguous. CDR3 in DNA: TGTGCCAGCAGTTCCTTGTCCCCCTATACGCAGTATTTT. Translation: CASSSLSPYTQYF.